This TCR beta chain is from a study of CXCR4 blockade with PD-1 therapy in pancreatic cancer. Whole-study findings and limits: Survival did not correlate with tumor clonality, which averaged 0.14 versus 0.05. More frequent amino acid clones had more nucleotide rearrangements, suggesting convergent selection.

Profiled with immunoSEQ multiplex PCR; TCRdb holds only in-frame clones, not every one. Of under 5,500 clones listed, roughly 50% are singletons. The length of the CDR3 is 15 residues. V lost 0 bases and J lost 0, with 6 bases in between. Germline V lookup: CDR1 SGHNT, CDR2 YENEEA. In regard to this clone: Its antigen remains unknown.

V and J are TRBV11-3 and TRBJ2-1, with D unclear. Specimen: tumor tissue. This sequence was found in a human donor with pancreatic ductal adenocarcinoma. The DNA of the CDR3 is TGTGCCAGCAGCTTAGACTTCGGCTCCTACAATGAGCAGTTCTTC. Translation: CASSLDFGSYNEQFF.